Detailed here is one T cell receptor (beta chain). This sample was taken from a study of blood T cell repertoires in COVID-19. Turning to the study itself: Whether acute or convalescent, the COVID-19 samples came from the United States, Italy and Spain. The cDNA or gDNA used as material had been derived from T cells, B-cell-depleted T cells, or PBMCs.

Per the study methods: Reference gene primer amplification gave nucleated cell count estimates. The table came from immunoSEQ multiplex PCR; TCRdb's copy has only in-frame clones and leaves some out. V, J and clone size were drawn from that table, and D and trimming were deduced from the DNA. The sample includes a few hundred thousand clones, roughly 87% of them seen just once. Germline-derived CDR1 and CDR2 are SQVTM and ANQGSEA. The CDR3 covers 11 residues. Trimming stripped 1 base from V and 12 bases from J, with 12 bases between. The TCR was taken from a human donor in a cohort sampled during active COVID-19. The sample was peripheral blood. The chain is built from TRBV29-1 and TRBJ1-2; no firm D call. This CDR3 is CSVEGTMVHTF. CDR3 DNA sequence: TGCAGCGTTGAAGGGACTATGGTCCACACCTTC.